This TCR beta chain emerged from a study of cytomegalovirus exposure and HLA in healthy donors. Researchers ran the PCR with 60 Vbeta and 13 Jbeta primers. Using immunoSEQ multiplex PCR, the repertoire was profiled, and TCRdb retains in-frame clones only, with some absent. Of over 100,000 clones listed, 75% to 85% are singletons. This clone was detected a few times. Its specificity is not known. Overall study findings and caveats: Several of the most significant clusters appeared linked to common viral pathogens, based on a later analysis. The authors listed some 150 TCR beta chains as cytomegalovirus-associated. In a later analysis, the majority of CMV-associated beta chains seemingly showed HLA restriction. Later genetic work tied a missense DCLRE1C variant to beta-chain V and J trimming.

The receptor was derived from a male donor in good health and CMV-seronegative. Sequences were obtained from PBMCs.

CDR3 sequence reads: CASTVRGAGNTEAFF. CDR3 DNA: TGTGCCAGCACCGTCCGGGGGGCGGGGAACACTGAAGCTTTCTTT. The chain carries TRBV7-2 and TRBJ1-1; possibly TRBD1 for D (6 bases). Germline values: CDR1 SGHTA, CDR2 FQGNSA. This CDR3 comprises 15 residues. The V end lost 7 bases, the J end lost 1 base, and 16 bases lay between the germline ends.